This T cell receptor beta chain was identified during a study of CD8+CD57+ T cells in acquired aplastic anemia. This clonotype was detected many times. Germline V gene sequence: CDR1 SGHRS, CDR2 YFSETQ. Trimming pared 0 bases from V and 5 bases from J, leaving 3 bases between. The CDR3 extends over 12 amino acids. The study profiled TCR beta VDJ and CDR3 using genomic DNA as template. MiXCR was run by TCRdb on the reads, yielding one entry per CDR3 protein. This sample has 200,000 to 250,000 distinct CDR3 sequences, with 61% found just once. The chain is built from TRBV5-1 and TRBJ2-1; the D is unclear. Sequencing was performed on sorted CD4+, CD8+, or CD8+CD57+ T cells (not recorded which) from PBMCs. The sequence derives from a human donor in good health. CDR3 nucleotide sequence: TGCGCCAGCAGCTTGGCCCACAATGAGCAGTTCTTC. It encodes CASSLAHNEQFF.